This T cell receptor beta chain was sequenced for a study of regulatory T cells in long-lasting Graves disease (dated by TCRdb to 2020 to 2023). A note on the overall study: Antithyroid drugs had been taken for less than 3 months by newly diagnosed Graves' disease patients. Peripheral blood TCR sequencing and RNA sequencing compared persistent Graves' disease patients with newly diagnosed Graves' disease patients. The study took place in China and was registered as a clinical trial. TCR sequencing covered about 13 persistent and approximately 20 newly diagnosed Graves' disease patients, around 35 samples in total. The research as a whole found: Peripheral blood alone was examined, since thyroid tissue, which constituted the primary lesion, could not be accessed. The authors acknowledged the small sample size as a limitation that may reduce accuracy. Persistent disease showed preferential use of TRBV28, TRBJ1-2 and TRBJ2-5, whereas newly diagnosed disease favored TRBV20-1 and TRBJ2-1. Patients with persistent disease shared more public clonotypes (about 2,500) than newly diagnosed patients did (more than 900). Persistent Graves' disease patients showed lower TCR Shannon entropy and fewer highly expanded clones than newly diagnosed patients, suggesting clonal expansion. Only the TCR beta chain was sequenced and analyzed.

The germline V gene specifies MNHEY as CDR1 and SVGEGT as CDR2. V and J lose 5 bases and 4 bases, and a span of 11 bases separates them. From its first to its last residue, the CDR3 has 13 amino acids. Kept here is only the CDR3 DNA, which spans 39 bases and is read in frame from base 1. The sample's time point, from its label and the paper: newly diagnosed GD, antithyroid drugs for less than 3 months. RNA was extracted from PBMCs in TRIzol for both TCR sequencing and RNA sequencing. The diagnosis of Graves' disease followed American Thyroid Association guidelines. Patients were recruited from an endocrinology department in Xi'an, China. From each patient, approximately 9 milliliters of peripheral blood was collected into an EDTA anticoagulant tube. Ficoll Paque Plus density gradient separation was used to isolate PBMCs, and no further T cell sorting was performed. RNA quality was checked with an Agilent 2100 Bioanalyzer and agarose gel, and concentration with a NanoDrop 2000.

The library was generated by multiplex PCR. Sequenced on an Illumina HiSeq 4000. CDR3 regions were amplified by Arm-PCR with iRepertoire HTBI primers to construct TCR beta libraries. Gel purification was performed on PCR products prior to sequencing. In the original analysis: Across samples, fewer than 70 TRBV and roughly 15 TRBJ segments were identified and used for gene usage analysis of CDR3 amino acid clonotypes. COPE and FqMerger were used to merge filtered high-quality paired reads into contigs. BLAST was used to align contigs to IMGT TRBV, TRBD and TRBJ reference genes, and CDR3 was defined according to IMGT. Highly expanded clones were defined as clonotypes with a frequency above 0.1%. Shannon entropy was used to measure repertoire diversity, and the Gini coefficient was used to measure V-J evenness. Clonotypes shared by more than one individual were considered public. In-frame beta chains were kept once TCRdb had trimmed the public reads at Q25 with fastp and called clones with MiXCR. Each CDR3 protein gets just one entry, which takes the most common genes and DNA from the rows behind it. The V and J calls here are based on TCRdb, not the publication. The sample table lists roughly 610,000 distinct CDR3 sequences, roughly a sixth of them with a count of one. The ten largest clones represent about 12% of the sample.

The table lists this clonotype with a few counts. The specificity of this receptor is unknown. With a much larger clone just one base away, this may be a read error. The conserved phenylalanine or tryptophan normally closing the CDR3 is absent here, so this likely arose from a read error. This sample also appeared in a second study, on T cells in Graves' hyperthyroidism and ophthalmopathy. Taken from the second paper: A patient counted as having stable Graves' hyperthyroidism if no progression to ophthalmopathy occurred over 18 months of follow-up. The hyperthyroidism patients were between 18 and 65 years old and newly diagnosed, with a disease duration of less than 2 months. Any patient with an uncontrolled infection, another autoimmune disease, pregnancy or lactation was excluded. Diagnoses were based on clinical symptoms, serum thyroxine and TRAb, thyroid ultrasound and orbital computed tomography. The TCR CDR3 was subjected to a first round of RT-PCR using the HTBI primer set and the Qiagen OneStep RT-PCR kit. Most expanded thyroid clonotypes (frequency above 0.001) were also detected in blood, suggesting blood repertoires may reflect thyroid immune responses. A model built on a 13 V-J signature distinguished ophthalmopathy from stable hyperthyroidism, reaching approximately 89% sensitivity and 81.08% specificity in cross-validation and 80%/75% in testing. In validation, the model predicted progression to ophthalmopathy with around 71% sensitivity and approximately 74% specificity, a median of approximately 6.5 months before onset. To identify distinguishing TCR V-J signatures, a discovery cohort of about 100 patients was used, comprising 40 to 45 with Graves' ophthalmopathy and 57 with stable Graves' hyperthyroidism. Prospective prediction of ophthalmopathy was tested in an independent validation cohort of under 20 hyperthyroidism patients and 17 patients who later progressed to ophthalmopathy. For training and testing, the 100 or so patients in the discovery cohort were randomly divided in a 7:3 ratio. The study also compared thyroid tissue and blood T-cell repertoires from a handful of Graves' hyperthyroidism patients. After blood sampling, hyperthyroidism patients were treated with methimazole at a starting dose of 30 mg daily, and ophthalmopathy patients were treated with high-dose intravenous methylprednisolone. The libraries were constructed in a second round of multiplex PCR and then size-selected and purified. The libraries were sequenced on an Illumina HiSeq2000 using paired-end 100 bp reads. SOAPnuke was used to process the raw data, with reads discarded if the reads contained adapters or uncalled bases, had a mean Phred below 15, or lacked an exact constant-primer or identifier match. High-quality paired reads were merged with COPE v1.2.5, and unique nucleotide sequences were defined as clonotypes. MiTCR v1.1 was used to align clonotypes to the IMGT TRBV, TRBD and TRBJ reference segments. Only V-J combinations with frequency above 0.0001, covering about 99% of repertoires, were analysed. A TCS score was defined as the ratio of F50 (clonal expansion) to E x V (chaos), with BLOSUM62-based TCRdist applied between CDR3 peptides within each V-J. Welch's t-statistics and random forest reduced fewer than 550 V-J features to 13, which were used in a naive Bayes classifier (R e1071). Sample size was not statistically predetermined, and investigators were not blinded to group allocation. The paper reports TCR Vbeta CDR3 sequencing of roughly 140 peripheral blood samples: under 45 ophthalmopathy, about 75 hyperthyroidism and around 17 progressor patients.

The source is a man younger than 35 with Graves disease. Donor details come from another sample of the same person, matched by shared clones. The rearranged chain carries TRBV6-2 or TRBV6-3 and TRBJ1-1, with no confidently assigned D gene. The sequencing here drew on peripheral blood mononuclear cells (PBMCs), taken at new diagnosis, from a patient treated with antithyroid drugs. The DNA reads as follows: TGTGCCAGCAGTGAAGCATGGGGCACTGAAGCTTTCCTT. Translated, it gives CASSEAWGTEAFL.